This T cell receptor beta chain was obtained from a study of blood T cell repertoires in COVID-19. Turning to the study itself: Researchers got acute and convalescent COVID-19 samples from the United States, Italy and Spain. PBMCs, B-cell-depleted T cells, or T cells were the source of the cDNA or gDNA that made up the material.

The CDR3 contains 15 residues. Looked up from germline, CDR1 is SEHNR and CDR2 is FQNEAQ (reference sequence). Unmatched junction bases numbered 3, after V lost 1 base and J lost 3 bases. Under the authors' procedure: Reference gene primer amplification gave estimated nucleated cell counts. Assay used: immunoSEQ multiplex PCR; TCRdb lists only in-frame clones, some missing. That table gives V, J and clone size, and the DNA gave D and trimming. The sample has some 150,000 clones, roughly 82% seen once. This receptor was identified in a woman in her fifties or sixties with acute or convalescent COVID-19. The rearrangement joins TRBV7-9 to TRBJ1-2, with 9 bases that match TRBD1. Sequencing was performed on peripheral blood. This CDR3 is CASSLEDRGDYGYTF. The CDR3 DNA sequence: TGTGCCAGCAGCTTAGAGGACAGGGGAGACTATGGCTACACCTTC.